This TCR beta chain was retrieved from a study of blood T cell repertoires in COVID-19. In the study overall: Spain, Italy and the United States supplied samples that represented acute and convalescent COVID-19. PBMCs, B-cell-depleted T cells, or T cells were the source of the cDNA or gDNA that made up the material.

Only one count was recorded for this clone. Authors' data handling: How many nucleated cells were present was estimated from reference gene primer amplification. Clones were sequenced by immunoSEQ multiplex PCR, and TCRdb holds only the in-frame ones, with some missing. V, J and clone size are those of that table, while D and trimming were read from the DNA. Seen here are fewer than 200,000 clones, approximately 85% observed once, and the top ten hold less than 9%. The CDR3 runs to 15 residues. Trimming took 0 bases from V and 7 from J; bases not matched to a gene: 6. Germline V lookup: CDR1 SGHDN, CDR2 FVKESK.

The clonotype was recovered from a man in his forties who had recovered from COVID-19. What was sequenced was peripheral blood. V is TRBV14 and J is TRBJ2-7; TRBD2 matches 10 bases. The CDR3 region has the DNA TGTGCCAGCAGCCAAGATCTTCTAGCGGGGGTAGAGCAGTACTTC. As protein: CASSQDLLAGVEQYF.